This is a list of T cell receptor beta chains from one sample in a study of identical twins. Via MiXCR, TCRdb re-called the 5' RACE reads, giving one row per CDR3 protein. The sample yields 400,000 to 600,000 distinct CDR3 sequences, about a fifth seen once. This sample was also put to use in a study of yellow fever vaccine responses in identical twins.

Sample: CD4+ T cells sorted from blood. Every receptor here comes from a woman aged 18 to 35 in good health. CDR3s include the opening cysteine and the closing phenylalanine or tryptophan. D genes are given only for firm matches. Expanded clones get a size class; other rows say once, few or many, or leave the size out.

abundance	j_gene	v_gene	d_gene	CDR3nt	CDR3aa
few	TRBJ2-5	TRBV27	-	TGTGCCAGCAGTTTACCCCCCGGGACAATCAACTCCCAAGAGACCCAGTACTTC	CASSLPPGTINSQETQYF
few	TRBJ2-1	TRBV29-1	TRBD2	TGCAGCGTTGTCCCTGGACTAGCGGCGAACAATGAGCAGTTCTTC	CSVVPGLAANNEQFF
few	TRBJ2-3	TRBV12-3/TRBV12-4	-	TGTGCCAGCGGATTAGGAGCGGCCACAGATACGCAGTATTTT	CASGLGAATDTQYF
many	TRBJ2-3	TRBV2	TRBD1	TGTGCCAGCAGCGGACAGGGCACAGATACGCAGTATTTT	CASSGQGTDTQYF
-	TRBJ2-2	TRBV27	-	TGTGCCAGCAGTTTCTGGGGGGCATCGAACACCGGGGAGCTGTTTTTT	CASSFWGASNTGELFF
few	TRBJ2-5	TRBV6-6	-	TGTGCCAGCAGCCCCGTGGACCAAGAGACCCAGTACTTC	CASSPVDQETQYF
-	TRBJ2-2	TRBV3-1	-	TGTGCCAGCAGCCATGAAAGTTTGCTCTTACGGGAGCTGTTTTTT	CASSHESLLLRELFF
few	TRBJ2-7	TRBV20-1	TRBD2	TGCAGTGCTAGACGTGGCGATAGCGGGATTTACGAGCAGTACTTC	CSARRGDSGIYEQYF
-	TRBJ2-7	TRBV21-1	-	TGTGCCAGCAGCAAATTAGGGCACAACTACGAGCAGTACTTC	CASSKLGHNYEQYF
-	TRBJ1-1	TRBV9	TRBD1	TGTGCCAGCAGCGCGCCGACAGGGGGGAGCACTGAAGCTTTCTTT	CASSAPTGGSTEAFF
few	TRBJ2-4	TRBV6-5	-	TGTGCCAGCAGTTACGGCAGGGGCACAAACATTCAGTACTTC	CASSYGRGTNIQYF
-	TRBJ2-1	TRBV7-9	TRBD2	TGTGCCAGCAGCTTAAGGACTAGCGGGAGGGATGAGCAGTTCTTC	CASSLRTSGRDEQFF
-	TRBJ2-4	TRBV20-1	-	TGCAGTGCTAGAGGGGCTTTGGGGGGGCGTTTGGCCAAAAACATTCAGTACTTC	CSARGALGGRLAKNIQYF
-	TRBJ2-2	TRBV28	-	TGTGCCAGCAGTTTCGAAGACACCGGGGAGCTGTTTTTT	CASSFEDTGELFF
few	TRBJ2-1	TRBV5-6	-	TGTGCCAGCAGCTGGAAGGGCAGGGTTGAGCAGTTCTTC	CASSWKGRVEQFF
-	TRBJ2-1	TRBV7-9	-	TGTGCCAGCAGCTTAATTCCCATTACAGAGCAGTTCTTC	CASSLIPITEQFF
few	TRBJ1-1	TRBV12-3/TRBV12-4	-	TGTGCCAGCAGCATTTCAGTGAGCACTGAAGCTTTCTTT	CASSISVSTEAFF
few	TRBJ1-1	TRBV3-1	-	TGTGCCAGCAGCCCCATCCCCGAATATAGTCAAGCTTTCTTT	CASSPIPEYSQAFF
few	TRBJ1-2	TRBV6-1	-	TGTGCCAGCAGTCCCCGACAGATCTATGGCTACACCTTC	CASSPRQIYGYTF
-	TRBJ1-1	TRBV2	-	TGTGCCAGCAGTGGACAGAGGCTGAACACTGAAGCTTTCTTT	CASSGQRLNTEAFF
few	TRBJ2-3	TRBV20-1	-	TGCAGTGCTAATCCCCAAAGCACAGATACGCAGTATTTT	CSANPQSTDTQYF
few	TRBJ2-1	TRBV3-1	-	TGTGCCAGCAGCCAAGGGCTTCCCGGCTCCTACAATGAGCAGTTCTTC	CASSQGLPGSYNEQFF
-	TRBJ2-3	TRBV24-1	-	TGTGCCACCAGTGACCCCGGAGGGCCGGGGACAGATACGCAGTATTTT	CATSDPGGPGTDTQYF
few	TRBJ2-5	TRBV29-1	TRBD2	TGCAGCGTTGCTAGCGGGAGCAGGGAGACCCAGTACTTC	CSVASGSRETQYF
-	TRBJ1-5	TRBV6-1	-	TGTGCCAGCAGTGAAAGGGGGGATAGCAATCAGCCCCAGCATTTT	CASSERGDSNQPQHF
few	TRBJ1-5	TRBV12-3/TRBV12-4	-	TGTGCCAGCACTGGGGGTTATAGCAATCAGCCCCAGCATTTT	CASTGGYSNQPQHF
few	TRBJ2-7	TRBV12-3/TRBV12-4	-	TGTGCCAGCAGTTTCTTCAGGGGTTCCCTCTACGAGCAGTACTTC	CASSFFRGSLYEQYF
-	TRBJ2-1	TRBV27	TRBD1	TGTGCCAGCAGTTCCCAGACAGGGCTCAATGAGCAGTTCTTC	CASSSQTGLNEQFF
-	TRBJ2-6	TRBV5-1	-	TGCGCCAGCAGCTTGGCCTCGGGGATCGGTTCTGGGGCCAACGTCCTGACTTTC	CASSLASGIGSGANVLTF
few	TRBJ2-2	TRBV20-1	-	TGCAGTGCCAGAACTGCACAGGGACACACCGGGGAGCTGTTTTTT	CSARTAQGHTGELFF
few	TRBJ1-1	TRBV2	-	TGTGCCAGCACTGGACCGAGCGCAGCTTTCTTT	CASTGPSAAFF
-	TRBJ2-2	TRBV2	-	TGTGCCAGCAGCGTACAAACCGGGGAGCTGTTTTTT	CASSVQTGELFF
few	TRBJ2-7	TRBV5-1	-	TGCGCCAGCAGCTGGAACGGCCGGGGGTCCTACGAGCAGTACTTC	CASSWNGRGSYEQYF
-	TRBJ2-3	TRBV21-1	-	TGTGCCAGCAGCACCTCACAGGGGGCCCGGGAGGGGTATAGCACAGATACGCAGTATTTT	CASSTSQGAREGYSTDTQYF
few	TRBJ2-7	TRBV15	-	TGTGCCACCAGCAGAGATCGGGATTTCTCCTACGAGCAGTACTTC	CATSRDRDFSYEQYF
few	TRBJ2-1	TRBV10-3	TRBD1	TGTGCCATCAGTGAGGATAGACAGGGAGTCTCCTACAATGAGCAGTTCTTC	CAISEDRQGVSYNEQFF
-	TRBJ2-2	TRBV2	-	TGTGCCAGCAGGGGGGCCCAGACCGGGGAGCTGTTTTTT	CASRGAQTGELFF
-	TRBJ2-2	TRBV5-1	TRBD2	TGCGCCAGCAGCTCTTTGACTAGCGGGGGTACCGGGGAGCTGTTTTTT	CASSSLTSGGTGELFF
few	TRBJ2-7	TRBV5-1	TRBD2	TGCGCCAGCAGCTTGTCGGGAGCGGGGTACGAGCAGTACTTC	CASSLSGAGYEQYF
-	TRBJ2-1	TRBV12-3/TRBV12-4	TRBD2	TGTGCCAGCAGTCCGAGGCGGGAGTCCAATGAGCAGTTCTTC	CASSPRRESNEQFF
-	TRBJ2-1	TRBV24-1	-	TGTGCCACCAGTGATTTCATTAATGAGCAGTTCTTC	CATSDFINEQFF
few	TRBJ2-3	TRBV7-9	-	TGTGCCAGCAGCGGAATCGGGGTTTTCGGCACAGATACGCAGTATTTT	CASSGIGVFGTDTQYF
-	TRBJ2-3	TRBV11-2	-	TGTGCCAGCAGCGTTATTGAAGATACGCAGTATTTT	CASSVIEDTQYF
few	TRBJ2-1	TRBV28	-	TGTGCCAGCAGTTCCCAATGGGAGCAGTTCTTC	CASSSQWEQFF
-	TRBJ2-3	TRBV24-1	-	TGTGCCACCCGCTCGGGGGGACACACAGATACGCAGTATTTT	CATRSGGHTDTQYF
-	TRBJ2-5	TRBV12-3/TRBV12-4	-	TGTGCCAGCAGTGAAGGACAGCCGGGCGAGACCCAGTACTTC	CASSEGQPGETQYF
-	TRBJ2-2	TRBV5-8	-	TGTGCCAGCAGCTTGGGATTACTAGGGAGCACCGGGGAGCTGTTTTTT	CASSLGLLGSTGELFF
few	TRBJ2-1	TRBV3-1	-	TGTGCCAGCAGCCAAGTTCGAGGAGGGGGCAATGAGCAGTTCTTC	CASSQVRGGGNEQFF
few	TRBJ2-5	TRBV5-1	TRBD1	TGCGCCAGCAGCTCGGACAGGGCAGAGACCCAGTACTTC	CASSSDRAETQYF
many	TRBJ2-1	TRBV5-1	TRBD2	TGCGCCAGCAGCGAAGGGACTAGGAATGAGCAGTTCTTC	CASSEGTRNEQFF
-	TRBJ1-2	TRBV5-6	TRBD1	TGTGCCAGCAGCTCTCGGGGGACAGCAGCTAACTATGGCTACACCTTC	CASSSRGTAANYGYTF
-	TRBJ2-5	TRBV2	TRBD2	TGTGCCAGCAGTTGGGGAACTAGCGGGAGGGCCCGGGAGACCCAGTACTTC	CASSWGTSGRARETQYF
many	TRBJ2-3	TRBV7-9	-	TGTGCCAGCAGCTTAGCCGTTAGCACAGATACGCAGTATTTT	CASSLAVSTDTQYF
few	TRBJ2-1	TRBV20-1	TRBD1	TGCAGTGCCAACCTTTGGGGGGACAGGGCCTCCAATGAGCAGTTCTTC	CSANLWGDRASNEQFF
-	TRBJ2-2	TRBV20-1	TRBD1	TGCAGTGCTAGACCCTACGACAGGGTTGTTACCGGGGAGCTGTTTTTT	CSARPYDRVVTGELFF
few	TRBJ2-1	TRBV29-1	TRBD2	TGCAGCGTTGAAGATCTGAGCGGGGGGGCCCGGGATGAGCAGTTCTTC	CSVEDLSGGARDEQFF
-	TRBJ1-1	TRBV6-1	-	TGTGCCAGCAACTCTCGACGGACGAACACTGAAGCTTTCTTT	CASNSRRTNTEAFF